This T cell receptor (beta chain) was sequenced in a study of T cell responses to AZD1222 COVID-19 vaccine. Here immunoSEQ multiplex PCR was the method, and the copy in TCRdb shows in-frame clones only, minus some. The table lists about 78,000 clones, over 80% of them singletons. This CDR3 spans 16 amino acids. From germline, CDR1 is MNHEY and CDR2 SVGEGT. Unmatched junction bases numbered 9, after V lost 6 bases and J lost 2 bases. The source is an adult in good health. This specimen was peripheral blood, taken on day 0 of AZD1222 vaccination. The rearrangement links TRBV6-2 or TRBV6-3 to TRBJ2-3; 9 bases are a match to TRBD2. The CDR3 region is CASSRRASGATDTQYF. The CDR3 bases are TGTGCCAGCAGCCGCCGGGCTAGCGGGGCCACAGATACGCAGTATTTT.